These 24 T cell receptor beta chains came from one sample sequenced in a study of blood T cell repertoires in COVID-19. Data came from immunoSEQ multiplex PCR; TCRdb stores just in-frame clones and leaves some out. The table includes nearly 90,000 clones, 90% detected once. Sequencing was carried out using peripheral blood. The receptor source for this set is a man in his late teens or twenties with COVID-19, enrolled during active disease.

This chain uses TRBV5-1 with TRBJ2-5; 12 nucleotides agree with TRBD2. Germline CDR1 SGHRS, CDR2 YFSETQ. The junction had 9 bases not matched to a gene; V was cut back by 7 bases and J by 5 bases. The CDR3 has 15 residues. This CDR3 reads CASLLAGGPGETQYF. In nucleotides, the CDR3 is TGCGCCAGCCTTCTAGCGGGAGGGCCTGGTGAGACCCAGTACTTC.

This rearrangement joins TRBV27 to TRBJ2-2, with D uncertain. Trimming took 2 bases from V and 4 from J, leaving 11 bases between them. CDR1 and CDR2 from the germline V gene are MNHEY and SMNVEV (reference sequence). The CDR3 has 15 amino acids. The CDR3 region has the DNA TGTGCCAGCAGTTTAAACAGTATCCCCACCGGGGAGCTGTTTTTT. This codes for CASSLNSIPTGELFF.

This chain links TRBV28 with TRBJ1-2; 7 bases are shared with TRBD1. The V segment lost 5 bases and the J segment 5 bases; nucleotides outside the gene matches: 11. The germline CDR1 and CDR2 sequences are MDHEN and SYDVKM. The CDR3 has 15 amino acids. The CDR3 DNA sequence: TGTGCCAGCAGTATTTCGGGGACAGAGATTTATGGCTACACCTTC. It encodes CASSISGTEIYGYTF.

This chain joins TRBV20-1 and TRBJ2-7; tentatively, D is TRBD1 (6 bases). The CDR3 contains 15 residues. Germline CDR1 and CDR2: DFQATT and SNEGSKA (reference sequence). The V end lost 3 bases, the J end lost 5 bases, and 20 bases lay between the germline ends. The CDR3 bases are TGCAGTGCTAGTGCCCGGAACAGGGAGACCCACGAGCAGTACTTC. It is translated as CSASARNRETHEQYF.

CDR3 residues: CASSRGWGKNAHDEQYF. CDR3 DNA: TGTGCCAGCAGCCGGGGGTGGGGGAAGAACGCTCACGACGAGCAGTACTTC. The chain recombines TRBV7-2 with TRBJ2-7; possibly TRBD2 for D (6 bases). This CDR3 has 17 amino acids. The V gene lost 5 bases and the J gene lost 5 bases, with 25 bases spanning the gap. Germline V gene lookup returns CDR1 SGHTA and CDR2 FQGNSA.

The chain combines TRBV14 with TRBJ2-7, with no clear D. V lost 4 bases and J lost 7, with 8 bases in between. Germline loops: CDR1 SGHDN, CDR2 FVKESK. This CDR3 comprises 11 residues. The DNA for the CDR3 is TGTGCCAGCAGCCGCCGTCGGGAGCAGTACTTC. Its protein product is CASSRRREQYF. Together with reference TRBV14 and TRBJ2-7, the CDR3 gives the full variable domain: EAGVTQFPSHSVIEKGQTVTLRCDPISGHDNLYWYRRVMGKEIKFLLHFVKESKQDESGMPNNRFLAERTGGTYSTLKVQPAELEDSGVYFCASSRRREQYFGPGTRLTVT.

The V call is TRBV28, the J call TRBJ2-2, with 7 bases that match TRBD2. J lost 5 bases, V lost 2 bases, and 5 bases had no gene match. The CDR3 sequence is 15 residues long. Germline V gene sequence: CDR1 MDHEN, CDR2 SYDVKM. The CDR3 bases are TGTGCCAGCAGTTTAGTAGGACTAGTAACCGGGGAGCTGTTTTTT. Residues: CASSLVGLVTGELFF.

The chain has TRBV28 and TRBJ2-3; TRBD2 aligns across 11 bases. This CDR3 comprises 15 residues. Germline-derived CDR1 and CDR2 are MDHEN and SYDVKM. V shed 5 bases, J shed 3 bases, and the junction held 4 bases outside the gene matches. CDR3 DNA sequence: TGTGCCAGCAGTCTCGCTAGCGGGAGGACAGATACGCAGTATTTT. It is translated as CASSLASGRTDTQYF.

The V call is TRBV28, the J call TRBJ1-1, with D maybe TRBD1 (5 bases). The germline V gene encodes CDR1 MDHEN and CDR2 SYDVKM. CDR3 size: 16 residues. V dropped 1 base and J dropped 2 bases, with 14 bases sitting between them. In DNA form, the CDR3 reads TGTGCCAGCAGTTTATCGGGAGGGGCACTAAACACTGAAGCTTTCTTT. Translating gives CASSLSGGALNTEAFF.

The V gene is TRBV9, the J gene TRBJ1-4; D is perhaps TRBD1 (5 bases). CDR1 and CDR2 (germline): SGDLS, YYNGEE. V lost 2 bases and J 4 bases, leaving 21 bases between the germline ends. This CDR3 contains 18 residues. Here the CDR3 reads CASSVTAGGTASNEKLFF. The CDR3 bases are TGTGCCAGCAGCGTGACTGCCGGAGGGACGGCCAGTAATGAAAAACTGTTTTTT.

Turning to this clone: Mismatch with germline at one junction end may stem from a read error. This chain uses TRBV28 with TRBJ1-2, with TRBD1 matching 7 bases. This CDR3 has 11 amino acids. The germline CDR1 and CDR2 sequences are MDHEN and SYDVKM. The CDR3 DNA is TGTGCCAGCAGTTCTAGGGGGCGCTTCTTCTTC. Protein: CASSSRGRFFF.

The chain employs TRBV7-2 and TRBJ2-7; no definite D call. CDR3 length: 13 amino acids. Per germline, CDR1 SGHTA and CDR2 FQGNSA. V gave up 3 bases and J gave up 3 bases, with 9 bases separating them. CDR3 in amino acids: CASSLGNHYEQYF. In DNA form, the CDR3 reads TGTGCCAGCAGCTTGGGCAACCACTACGAGCAGTACTTC.

V is TRBV11-3 and J is TRBJ2-1; 7 positions match TRBD1. The germline gives CDR1 SGHNT, CDR2 YENEEA. The CDR3 is 15 amino acids. J gave up 6 bases and V 1 base, and 6 bases lay outside the gene matches. The CDR3 DNA reads as TGTGCCAGCAGCTTAGGCACAGGGGTAATCAATGAGCAGTTCTTC. Translating it yields CASSLGTGVINEQFF.

In this sample, this clone turned up once. This chain uses TRBV2 with TRBJ1-5; maybe TRBD1 (6 bases). The V and J ends lost 4 bases and 3 bases respectively, with 10 bases between them. The length of the CDR3 is 14 residues. CDR1 is SNHLY and CDR2 is FYNNEI in the germline V gene. CDR3 in DNA: TGTGCCAGCAGTGTGTCAGGGGTCAATCAGCCCCAGCATTTT. Its translation is CASSVSGVNQPQHF.

The V and J genes are TRBV14 and TRBJ2-7, with TRBD1 matching over 9 bases. There are 14 residues in the CDR3. The J segment lost 5 bases and the V segment lost 4 bases, leaving 6 bases of the junction unmatched. From germline, CDR1 is SGHDN and CDR2 FVKESK. In DNA, the CDR3 is TGTGCCAGCAGCCTTGGGACAGGGACCCACGAGCAGTACTTC. Protein product: CASSLGTGTHEQYF.

The rearrangement joins TRBV4-2 to TRBJ2-3, with D possibly TRBD2 on 6 matching bases. CDR3 length: 18 amino acids. V was pared by 0 bases and J by 1 base, with 17 bases between. Germline-derived CDR1 and CDR2 are LGHNA and YNFKEQ. CDR3 loop: CASSQDPPRDFGTDTQYF. The CDR3 region has the DNA TGTGCCAGCAGCCAAGACCCCCCCCGGGACTTTGGCACAGATACGCAGTATTTT.

The V call is TRBV5-3, the J call TRBJ2-7; the match to TRBD2 covers 8 bases. TRBV5-3 is an ORF, with its function uncertain. V lost 3 bases and J lost 6; bases outside the gene matches: 17. The CDR3 loop spans 17 amino acids. CDR3 loop: CARSWTSQGIGYGEQYF. The CDR3 DNA is TGTGCCAGAAGCTGGACTAGCCAGGGTATCGGGTACGGCGAGCAGTACTTC.

The chain uses TRBV19 and TRBJ2-7; 7 positions agree with TRBD2. The CDR3 covers 14 residues. J lost 4 bases, V lost 3 bases, and 6 bases had no gene match. Per the germline V gene, CDR1 is LNHDA and CDR2 is SQIVND (reference sequence). The CDR3 reads CASSIAGAGYEQYF. CDR3 DNA sequence: TGTGCCAGTAGTATCGCGGGAGCCGGATACGAGCAGTACTTC.

The chain couples TRBV28 to TRBJ2-3; 9 bases map to TRBD1. CDR1 and CDR2 (germline): MDHEN, SYDVKM. This CDR3 spans 15 amino acids. After removal of 5 bases from V and 2 bases from J, the junction contained 5 bases not matched to a gene. CDR3 sequence: CASSLTGGVTDTQYF. The CDR3 DNA reads as TGTGCCAGCAGTCTGACAGGGGGGGTCACAGATACGCAGTATTTT.

V gene TRBV4-1 combines with J gene TRBJ2-5; 13 positions agree with TRBD2. The germline gives CDR1 MGHRA, CDR2 YSYEKL. CDR3 length equals 18 residues. Trimming at V came to 1 base and at J to 4 bases, leaving 9 bases not matched to a gene. CDR3 residues: CASSQGPLAGGPGETQYF. The CDR3 nucleotides are TGCGCCAGCAGCCAAGGCCCACTAGCGGGAGGGCCCGGAGAGACCCAGTACTTC.

This clone was picked up one time. The chain has TRBV29-1 and TRBJ1-2, with no clear D. Germline V gene sequence: CDR1 SQVTM, CDR2 ANQGSEA. The CDR3 is 12 amino acids. V lost 3 bases, J lost 8 bases, and 13 bases lay in between. The CDR3 bases are TGCAGCGTTGATCGCGGGTCTAAGGGCTACACCTTC. Residues: CSVDRGSKGYTF.

The V and J genes are TRBV5-4 and TRBJ2-7; possible D gene TRBD1, 5 bases. There are 13 residues in the CDR3. CDR1 SGHNT and CDR2 YYREEE come from the germline V gene (reference sequence). V dropped 3 bases and J dropped 7 bases, with 14 bases sitting between them. For the CDR3, the DNA is TGTGCCAGCAGCTCAACAGGCTTTAGGGAGCAGTACTTC. Translating it yields CASSSTGFREQYF.

The gene calls are TRBV7-6 and TRBJ2-5; tentatively, D is TRBD1 (6 bases). Germline-derived CDR1 and CDR2 are SGHVS and FNYEAQ. V was cut by 3 bases and J by 1 base, with 12 bases left in between. This CDR3 region has 15 residues. The chain's CDR3 is CASSFTGFPQETQYF. In DNA form, the CDR3 reads TGTGCCAGCAGCTTCACAGGGTTCCCCCAAGAGACCCAGTACTTC. Using reference TRBV7-6 and TRBJ2-5 for the parts outside the CDR3, the full variable domain is GAGVSQSPRYKVTKRGQDVALRCDPISGHVSLYWYRQALGQGPEFLTYFNYEAQQDKSGLPNDRFSAERPEGSISTLTIQRTEQRDSAMYRCASSFTGFPQETQYFGPGTRLLVL.

The chain has TRBV7-8 and TRBJ2-7; TRBD1 matches 8 bases. This CDR3 spans 14 amino acids. From germline, CDR1 is SGHVS and CDR2 FQNEAQ. Trimming cost V 3 bases and J 9 bases; bases outside gene matches: 10. The CDR3 is CASSLDRVVFGQYF. The CDR3 region has the DNA TGTGCCAGCAGCTTGGACAGGGTGGTATTTGGGCAGTACTTC.